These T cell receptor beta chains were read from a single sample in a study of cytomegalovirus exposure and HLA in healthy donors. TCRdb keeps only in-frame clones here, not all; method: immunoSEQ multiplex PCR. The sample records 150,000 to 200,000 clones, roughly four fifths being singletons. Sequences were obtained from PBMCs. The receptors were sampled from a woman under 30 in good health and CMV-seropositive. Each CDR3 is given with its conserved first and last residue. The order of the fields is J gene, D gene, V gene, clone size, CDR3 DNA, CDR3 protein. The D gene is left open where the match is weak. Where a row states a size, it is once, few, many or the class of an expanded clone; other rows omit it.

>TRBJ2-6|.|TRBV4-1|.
TGCGCCAGCAGCCAAGAGGCCCACGCGGTAGGGGTTGGGGCCAACGGCCTGACTTTC
CASSQEAHAVGVGANGLTF
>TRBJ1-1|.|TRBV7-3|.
TGTGCCAGCAGCTTTCTGAGAATAGACACTGAAGCTTTCTTT
CASSFLRIDTEAFF
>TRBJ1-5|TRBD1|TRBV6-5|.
TGTGCCAGCAGAAAAAAACCAGGGGGCGGTCAGCCCCAGCATTTT
CASRKKPGGGQPQHF
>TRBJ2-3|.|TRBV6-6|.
TGTGCCAGCAGTTACTCGAGGGCAGATGCAGATACGCAGTATTTT
CASSYSRADADTQYF
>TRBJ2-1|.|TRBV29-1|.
TGCAGCGTTGATTCTCCTGAGGATGAGCAGTTCTTC
CSVDSPEDEQFF
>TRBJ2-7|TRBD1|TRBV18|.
TGTGCCAGCTCATCCCGGGACAGCCACGAGCAGTACTTC
CASSSRDSHEQYF
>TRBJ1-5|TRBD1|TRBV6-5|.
TGTGCCAGCAGTAGGGATACAGGGGGCGAAGAGCCCCAGCATTTT
CASSRDTGGEEPQHF
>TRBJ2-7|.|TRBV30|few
TGTGCTGAAAAAACAGGGAGCTCCTACGAGCAGTACTTC
CAEKTGSSYEQYF
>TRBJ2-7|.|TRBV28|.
TGTGCCAGCAGGGACAGCTACGAGCAGTACTTC
CASRDSYEQYF
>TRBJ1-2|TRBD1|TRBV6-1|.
TGTGCCAGCAGGGAGACAGGGAAGGGCTACACCTTC
CASRETGKGYTF
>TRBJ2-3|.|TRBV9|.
TGTGCCAGCAGCGTGGGTGTAGGGGACACAGATACGCAGTATTTT
CASSVGVGDTDTQYF
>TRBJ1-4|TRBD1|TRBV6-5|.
TGTGCCAGCAGTTATTCCAAAACAGGGGGCGAGGAAAAACTGTTTTTT
CASSYSKTGGEEKLFF
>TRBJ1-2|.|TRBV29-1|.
TGCAGCGTTGACTTACCCGGTCAGGATGGCTACACCTTC
CSVDLPGQDGYTF
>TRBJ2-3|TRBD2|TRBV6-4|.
TGTGCCACTAGCGGGGCCAGCACAGATACGCAGTATTTT
CATSGASTDTQYF
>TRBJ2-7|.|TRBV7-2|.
TGTGCCAGCAGCTTAGTGTTAGCGGCCTCCTACGAGCAGTACTTC
CASSLVLAASYEQYF
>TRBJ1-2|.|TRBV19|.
TGTGCCAGTAGTCGGCTCGACATGTCAAATGGCTACACCTTC
CASSRLDMSNGYTF
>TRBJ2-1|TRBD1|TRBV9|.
TGTGCCAGCAGCGAGGGGACAGGGACCTACAATGAGCAGTTCTTC
CASSEGTGTYNEQFF
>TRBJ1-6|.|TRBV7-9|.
TGTGCCAGCAGCTTAGGTCCAAATTCACCCCTCCACTTT
CASSLGPNSPLHF
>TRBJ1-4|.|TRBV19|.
TGTGCCAGTAAACCCGGGACAAGCGCAACTAATGAAAAACTGTTTTTT
CASKPGTSATNEKLFF
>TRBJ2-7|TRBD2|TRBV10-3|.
TGTGCCATAGGCGGGGGGGCCTACGAGCAGTACTTC
CAIGGGAYEQYF
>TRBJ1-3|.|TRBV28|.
TGTGCCAGCAGTCCGGCGGTCGGTGGAAACACCATATATTTT
CASSPAVGGNTIYF
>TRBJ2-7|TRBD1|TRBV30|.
TGTGCCTGGGGACAGGGAGGAGATTACGAGCAGTACTTC
CAWGQGGDYEQYF
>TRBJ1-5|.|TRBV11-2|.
TGTGCCAGCAGCTTATCTGACGGGTTCGGGCAGCCCCAGCATTTT
CASSLSDGFGQPQHF
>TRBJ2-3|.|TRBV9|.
TGTGCCAGCAGCGTATCAGCGGACCGTAGCACAGATACGCAGTATTTT
CASSVSADRSTDTQYF
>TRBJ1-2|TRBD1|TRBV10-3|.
TGTGCCATCAGTGTTATCGGAGACAGGGCCAACTATGGCTACACCTTC
CAISVIGDRANYGYTF
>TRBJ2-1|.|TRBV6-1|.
TGTGCCAGCAGTGGAAACGAGAATGAGCAGTTCTTC
CASSGNENEQFF
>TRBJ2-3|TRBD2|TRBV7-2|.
TGTGCCAGCAGCTTACGGACTAGCCCCACGGATACGCAGTATTTT
CASSLRTSPTDTQYF
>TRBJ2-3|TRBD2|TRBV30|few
TGTGCCTGGAGGTTGACTAGCGGGGGGGCCTCGGATACGCAGTATTTT
CAWRLTSGGASDTQYF
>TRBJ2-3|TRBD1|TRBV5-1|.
TGCGCCAGCAGCTTGGGGATTACGGACAGGTTTACAGATACGCAGTATTTT
CASSLGITDRFTDTQYF
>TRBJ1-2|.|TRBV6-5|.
TGTGCCAGCAGTTCCCCGCGAGTCTATGGCTACACCTTC
CASSSPRVYGYTF
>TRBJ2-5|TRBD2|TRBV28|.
TGTGCCAGCAGTCTCTCGGGGGGGCTGTGGGAGACCCAGTACTTC
CASSLSGGLWETQYF
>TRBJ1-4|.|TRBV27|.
TGTGCCAGCAGTACCCATACCGGGACCGGGGGGGAAAAACTGTTTTTT
CASSTHTGTGGEKLFF
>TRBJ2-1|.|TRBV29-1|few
TGCAGCTCCTGGATGGTAGGTGTTAGACAGATATACAATGAGCAGTTCTTC
CSSWMVGVRQIYNEQFF
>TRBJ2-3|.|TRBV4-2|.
TGTGCCAGCAGCCAAGATCGAGGGTCAGATACGCAGTATTTT
CASSQDRGSDTQYF
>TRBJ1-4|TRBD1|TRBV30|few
TGTGCCTGGTCGACTGGACAGGGGGCGTATGAAAAACTGTTTTTT
CAWSTGQGAYEKLFF
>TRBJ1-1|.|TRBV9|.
TGTGCCAGCAGCGTAGGAGGGACACCCAACACTGAAGCTTTCTTT
CASSVGGTPNTEAFF
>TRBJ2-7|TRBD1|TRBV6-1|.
TGTGCCAGCAGACCGACAGGGGGCTCCTACGAGCAGTACTTC
CASRPTGGSYEQYF
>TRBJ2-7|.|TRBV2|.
TGTGCCAGCAGTGAAGCCGGCGGGAACTCCTACGAGCAGTACTTC
CASSEAGGNSYEQYF
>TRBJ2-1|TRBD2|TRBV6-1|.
TGTGCCAGCAGCCTTAGCGGGGAGAACAATGAGCAGTTCTTC
CASSLSGENNEQFF
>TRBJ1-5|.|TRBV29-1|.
TGCAGCGTTATGGACAGTAGCAATCAGCCCCAGCATTTT
CSVMDSSNQPQHF
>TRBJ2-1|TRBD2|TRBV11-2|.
TGTGCCAGCAGCCCCCAGGGCCTAGCGGGGGGGGATAATGAGCAGTTCTTC
CASSPQGLAGGDNEQFF
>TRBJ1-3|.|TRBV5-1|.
TGCGCCAGCAGCTTGACAGGGTACGGAAACACCATATATTTT
CASSLTGYGNTIYF
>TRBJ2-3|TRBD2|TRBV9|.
TGTGCCAGCAGCGTGACTAGCGGGGGGGTAGATACGCAGTATTTT
CASSVTSGGVDTQYF
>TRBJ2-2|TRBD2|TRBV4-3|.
TGCGCCAGCAGCCCACGGGGGATGGCGGGGGGGCGTTTGGGGGAGCTGTTTTTT
CASSPRGMAGGRLGELFF
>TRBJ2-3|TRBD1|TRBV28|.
TGTGCCAGCAGCCGGGACAGGAACACAGATACGCAGTATTTT
CASSRDRNTDTQYF
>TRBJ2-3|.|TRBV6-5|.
TGTGCCAGCAGTTCGCCCCGGGGTTCCGATACGCAGTATTTT
CASSSPRGSDTQYF
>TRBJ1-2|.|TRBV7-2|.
TGTGCCAGCAGCTTAAGGAGGCAGGACGAGAATGGCTACACCTTC
CASSLRRQDENGYTF
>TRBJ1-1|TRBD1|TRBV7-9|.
TGTGCCAGCAGATTACCCCGCACAGGGGTGAACACTGAAGCTTTCTTT
CASRLPRTGVNTEAFF
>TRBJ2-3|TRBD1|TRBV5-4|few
TGTGCCAGCAGCCCCAGGGGGCGCTCAGCAGATACGCAGTATTTT
CASSPRGRSADTQYF
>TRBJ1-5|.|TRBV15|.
TGTGCCACCAGCAGGATACAGGGTGTTCAGCCCCAGCATTTT
CATSRIQGVQPQHF
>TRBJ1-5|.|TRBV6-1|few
TGTGCCAGCAGTATAGATAGCAATCAGCCCCAGCATTTT
CASSIDSNQPQHF